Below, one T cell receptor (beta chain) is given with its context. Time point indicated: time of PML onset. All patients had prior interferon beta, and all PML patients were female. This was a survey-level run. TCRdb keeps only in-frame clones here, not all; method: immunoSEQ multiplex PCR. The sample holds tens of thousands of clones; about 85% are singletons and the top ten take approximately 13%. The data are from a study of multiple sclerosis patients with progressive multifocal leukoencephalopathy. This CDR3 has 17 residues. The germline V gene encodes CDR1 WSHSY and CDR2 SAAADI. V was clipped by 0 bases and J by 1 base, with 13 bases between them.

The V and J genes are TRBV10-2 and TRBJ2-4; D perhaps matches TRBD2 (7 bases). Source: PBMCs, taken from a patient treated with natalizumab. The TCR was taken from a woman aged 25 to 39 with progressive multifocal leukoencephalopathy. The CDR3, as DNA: TGCGCCAGCAGTGAGTCGGGCGGGGGCATTGCCAAAAACATTCAGTACTTC. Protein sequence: CASSESGGGIAKNIQYF.